This entry lists 24 T cell receptor beta chains sequenced from one sample in a study of T cell responses to AZD1222 COVID-19 vaccine. Clones were sequenced by immunoSEQ multiplex PCR, and TCRdb holds only the in-frame ones, with some missing. The sample records over 100,000 clones, 90% being singletons. This specimen was peripheral blood, taken on day 0 of AZD1222 vaccination. The origin of the receptors is an adult in good health.

As DNA, the CDR3 is TGTGCCAGCAGTGGGACAGGGGGCTACGACTTGTTTTTT. Its protein product is CASSGTGGYDLFF. This rearrangement joins TRBV2 to TRBJ1-4; the match to TRBD1 covers 11 bases. Germline loops: CDR1 SNHLY, CDR2 FYNNEI. V trimming: 4 bases; J trimming: 15 bases; junction bases outside the gene matches: 7. The CDR3 has 13 residues.

The chain combines TRBV7-2 with TRBJ2-2; tentatively, D is TRBD2 (5 bases). The V and J ends lost 5 bases and 3 bases respectively, with 10 bases between them. CDR1 and CDR2 (germline): SGHTA, FQGNSA. CDR3 length: 14 residues. CDR3 in amino acids: CASSRGIDTGELFF. The DNA of the CDR3 is TGTGCCAGCAGCCGGGGAATAGACACCGGGGAGCTGTTTTTT.

The chain links TRBV6-2 or TRBV6-3 to TRBJ1-5; 10 bases align to TRBD1. V gave up 4 bases and J gave up 1 base; unmatched junction bases: 7. This CDR3 is 17 amino acids long. Germline CDR1 reads MNHEY; CDR2 reads SVGEGT. The CDR3 loop reads CASSSDRGRRSNQPQHF. The CDR3 DNA sequence: TGTGCCAGCAGTTCCGACAGGGGGCGTAGAAGCAATCAGCCCCAGCATTTT.

The CDR3 region is CSVTGAFF. CDR3 nucleotides: TGCAGCGTAACCGGAGCTTTCTTT. The V and J genes are TRBV29-1 and TRBJ1-1, with no clear D. V lost 6 bases to trimming and J lost 10 bases, with 6 bases between them. Germline-derived CDR1 and CDR2 are SQVTM and ANQGSEA. This CDR3 contains 8 residues.

The V gene is TRBV6-1, the J gene TRBJ2-1; D gene unclear. V dropped 2 bases and J dropped 3 bases, with 11 bases sitting between them. CDR1 is MNHNS and CDR2 is SASEGT in the germline V gene. CDR3 length: 15 amino acids. The chain's CDR3 is CASSESVEFYNEQFF. The CDR3 bases are TGTGCCAGCAGTGAAAGTGTGGAATTCTACAATGAGCAGTTCTTC.

This clone came up once. CDR3 sequence reads: CASSYSGQGGQPQHF. Written as DNA, the CDR3 is TGTGCCAGCAGTTACTCGGGTCAGGGAGGACAGCCCCAGCATTTT. The chain links TRBV6-5 to TRBJ1-5; D possibly corresponds to TRBD1 (5 bases). The germline CDR1 and CDR2 sequences are MNHEY and SVGAGI. V was clipped by 0 bases and J by 7 bases, with 13 bases between them. The CDR3 length is 15 residues.

The chain has TRBV29-1 and TRBJ2-1; 9 bases are a match to TRBD1. J lost 12 bases, V lost 6 bases, and 15 bases had no gene match. Per germline, CDR1 SQVTM and CDR2 ANQGSEA. The CDR3 sequence is 14 residues long. CDR3 nucleotide sequence: TGCAGCGTCCGCTCCGGGACAGGGCATCTAGGGCAGTTCTTC. Translated: CSVRSGTGHLGQFF.

The chain employs TRBV5-1 and TRBJ2-5; D call uncertain. Trimming pared 1 base from V and 3 bases from J, leaving 10 bases between. The CDR3 extends over 14 amino acids. Per the germline V gene, CDR1 is SGHRS and CDR2 is YFSETQ. The CDR3 DNA sequence: TGCGCCAGCAGCTTGAGCTTGGCAGAAGAGACCCAGTACTTC. It codes for CASSLSLAEETQYF.

The J gene is TRBJ2-7, the V gene TRBV27; 7 bases map to TRBD1. Germline V gene data show CDR1 as MNHEY and CDR2 as SMNVEV (reference sequence). The CDR3 totals 14 residues. The trim removed 1 base at V and 3 bases at J, leaving 3 bases unmatched. CDR3 residues: CASSLFAGGYEQYF. CDR3 in DNA: TGTGCCAGCAGTTTATTTGCAGGGGGCTACGAGCAGTACTTC.

This clone was detected a few times. The genes are TRBV25-1 and TRBJ2-2, with D unresolved. The CDR3 extends over 14 amino acids. Germline V CDR1 and CDR2: MGHDK, SYGVNS. Trimming pared 3 bases from V and 3 bases from J, leaving 8 bases between. The CDR3 bases are TGTGCCAGCAGTGAGGGGTCCCACACCGGGGAGCTGTTTTTT. Translated, it gives CASSEGSHTGELFF.

The chain uses TRBV7-6 and TRBJ1-1; a weak D match, TRBD1 (5 bases). Trimming removed 3 bases from V and 4 bases from J, with 9 bases in between. The CDR3 has 13 amino acids. Germline V gives CDR1 SGHVS, CDR2 FNYEAQ. The CDR3 region has the DNA TGTGCCAGCAGCTTGGGGGTAGCCACTGAAGCTTTCTTT. Translating it yields CASSLGVATEAFF.

The chain couples TRBV4-1 to TRBJ1-1; the D gene is possibly TRBD1 (5 bases). V lost 4 bases and J lost 0, with 15 bases in between. The CDR3 length is 16 residues. Per the germline V gene, CDR1 is MGHRA and CDR2 is YSYEKL. CDR3 in DNA: TGCGCCAGCAGCCTACAGAGTTGGGGCATGAACACTGAAGCTTTCTTT. Amino acid sequence: CASSLQSWGMNTEAFF.

The chain employs TRBV7-9 and TRBJ1-2, with D possibly being TRBD1 (5 bases). The CDR3 length is 14 residues. Germline values: CDR1 SEHNR, CDR2 FQNEAQ (reference sequence). V lost 6 bases to trimming and J lost 5 bases, with 16 bases between them. Here the CDR3 reads CASSPGTEIYGYTF. CDR3 sequence (DNA): TGTGCCAGCAGTCCCGGGACGGAGATTTATGGCTACACCTTC.

This clone was seen just once. The chain employs TRBV5-1 and TRBJ2-1; 9 bases line up with TRBD1. The V gene end was trimmed by 4 bases and the J gene end by 6 bases; junction bases not matched to a gene: 5. Germline CDR1 and CDR2: SGHRS and YFSETQ. There are 14 residues in the CDR3. The chain's CDR3 is CASSPGQGTNEQFF. CDR3 coding DNA: TGCGCCAGCAGCCCGGGACAGGGTACCAATGAGCAGTTCTTC. Using reference TRBV5-1 and TRBJ2-1 for the parts outside the CDR3, the full variable domain is KAGVTQTPRYLIKTRGQQVTLSCSPISGHRSVSWYQQTPGQGLQFLFEYFSETQRNKGNFPGRFSGRQFSNSRSEMNVSTLELGDSALYLCASSPGQGTNEQFFGPGTRLTVL.

The rearrangement links TRBV19 to TRBJ1-4; D gene ambiguous. The CDR3 is 15 amino acids. Germline V CDR1 and CDR2: LNHDA, SQIVND (reference sequence). V was shortened by 7 bases and J by 8 bases, with 20 bases between the two germline ends. This CDR3 reads CASTLSEGFGEKLFF. The DNA of the CDR3 is TGTGCCAGTACCCTTAGTGAGGGTTTTGGGGAAAAACTGTTTTTT.

The chain joins TRBV6-5 to TRBJ2-7; 7 positions match TRBD1. This CDR3 comprises 15 residues. The germline V gene has CDR1 MNHEY and CDR2 SVGAGI. With V trimmed by 4 bases and J by 5 bases, 11 bases remained unmatched. The CDR3 here is CASSLVDRAFDEQYF. CDR3 in DNA: TGTGCCAGCAGTTTGGTCGACAGGGCGTTCGACGAGCAGTACTTC.

The V gene is TRBV5-8, the J gene TRBJ1-3; D unclear. The ends were cut back, 0 bases at V and 0 bases at J, with 10 bases in the middle. Germline CDR1 SGHTS, CDR2 YDEGEE. This CDR3 spans 16 amino acids. This chain's CDR3 is CASSLGTSRSGNTIYF. For the CDR3, the DNA is TGTGCCAGCAGCTTGGGAACATCCCGCTCTGGAAACACCATATATTTT.

The chain recombines TRBV29-1 with TRBJ1-2; D not certain. Germline V gene sequence: CDR1 SQVTM, CDR2 ANQGSEA. Trimming cost V 1 base and J 11 bases, with 17 bases left between them. The CDR3 spans 13 residues. The DNA for the CDR3 is TGCAGCGTTGAAGGGCCCCTACGGACTTCATACACCTTC. It is translated as CSVEGPLRTSYTF.

This clone was detected once. V and J are TRBV4-3 and TRBJ1-5, with D possibly TRBD1 on 5 matching bases. Trimming took off 0 bases at V and 5 bases at J, with 14 bases between the two ends. This CDR3 is built from 16 residues. The germline gives CDR1 LGHNA, CDR2 YSLEER. CDR3 in amino acids: CASSQEMGQGHQPQHF. The CDR3 region has the DNA TGCGCCAGCAGCCAAGAAATGGGCCAGGGCCATCAGCCCCAGCATTTT.

This clone has more than one count but fewer than ten. The rearrangement joins TRBV27 to TRBJ1-2, with 10 bases identical to TRBD1. This CDR3 contains 14 residues. Trimming took 6 bases from V and 7 from J; bases not matched to a gene: 8. Germline V gives CDR1 MNHEY, CDR2 SMNVEV (reference sequence). As DNA, the CDR3 is TGTGCCAGCAGCAAAGGGACAGGGGAGGGTGGCTACACCTTC. Protein product: CASSKGTGEGGYTF.

This clone occurred a few times. This chain uses TRBV4-2 with TRBJ2-2; 12 nucleotides line up with TRBD2. Germline CDR1 reads LGHNA; CDR2 reads YNFKEQ. V shed 0 bases and J 6 bases; nucleotides not matched to a gene: 5. The CDR3 is 17 residues long. CDR3 nucleotide sequence: TGTGCCAGCAGCCAAGAGGTGTCTAGCGGGGGGGCCGGGGAGCTGTTTTTT. This gives the protein CASSQEVSSGGAGELFF.

V gene TRBV7-6 combines with J gene TRBJ1-4; D remains ambiguous. The germline V gene has CDR1 SGHVS and CDR2 FNYEAQ. The CDR3 is 15 amino acids. Trimming shortened V by 2 bases and J by 0 bases, and 7 bases separated the two germline ends. The CDR3 nucleotides are TGTGCCAGCAGCTTAACGGGAGCAACTAATGAAAAACTGTTTTTT. Its translation: CASSLTGATNEKLFF.

The DNA of the CDR3 is TGTGCCTGGAGTATTGGGACAGGAGGGTGGGTCACTGAAGCTTTCTTT. It encodes CAWSIGTGGWVTEAFF. The chain employs TRBV30 and TRBJ1-1, with TRBD1 matching 8 bases. The germline gives CDR1 GTSNPN, CDR2 SVGIG (reference sequence). The CDR3 runs 16 residues. J gave up 4 bases and V 2 bases, and 12 bases lay outside the gene matches.

The chain has TRBV7-8 and TRBJ1-5, with TRBD1 matching 7 bases. The CDR3 runs to 18 residues. Germline loops: CDR1 SGHVS, CDR2 FQNEAQ. J lost 3 bases, V lost 5 bases, and 16 bases had no gene match. CDR3 loop: CASSPEETGTEFNQPQHF. CDR3 bases: TGTGCCAGCAGCCCCGAAGAAACCGGGACAGAGTTCAATCAGCCCCAGCATTTT.